This entry lists 27 T cell receptor beta chains sequenced from one sample in a study of vaccination and CD4 T cells after COVID-19. Using its own MiXCR run on the PCR reads, TCRdb lists one record per CDR3 protein. This table holds some 15,000 distinct CDR3 sequences, around 69% found once. Sequences were derived from CD4+ T cells from blood, sampled after SARS-CoV-2 vaccination. The origin of the receptors is a human donor who had recovered from COVID-19.

In its sample, this clonotype was seen once. The rearrangement joins TRBV2 to TRBJ2-2; 7 bases agree with TRBD1. CDR1 and CDR2 (germline): SNHLY, FYNNEI. The CDR3 totals 14 residues. V was clipped by 8 bases and J by 2 bases; unmatched bases: 5. CDR3: CASRRDRNTGELFF. In DNA, the CDR3 is TGTGCCAGCCGCAGGGACAGAAACACCGGGGAGCTGTTTTTT.

This chain uses TRBV7-9 with TRBJ2-2; 9 nucleotides line up with TRBD1. With 5 bases clipped from V and 5 bases from J, the junction kept 6 bases outside the gene matches. From germline, CDR1 is SEHNR and CDR2 FQNEAQ (reference sequence). The CDR3 is 15 residues long. The CDR3 protein is CASSPRTGATGELFF. CDR3 nucleotides: TGTGCCAGCAGCCCCCGGACAGGGGCTACCGGGGAGCTGTTTTTT.

This clonotype turned up a few times. The chain employs TRBV9 and TRBJ1-1; no reliable D call. The CDR3 totals 15 residues. The V end lost 6 bases, the J end lost 2 bases, and 17 bases lay between the germline ends. The germline CDR1 and CDR2 sequences are SGDLS and YYNGEE. CDR3 region: CASTPQHTVNTEAFF. The CDR3, as DNA: TGTGCCAGCACGCCCCAACACACGGTAAACACTGAAGCTTTCTTT.

V and J are TRBV10-3 and TRBJ1-6; 7 nucleotides agree with TRBD1. V shed 8 bases, J shed 6 bases, and the junction held 1 base outside the gene matches. Germline loops: CDR1 ENHRY, CDR2 SYGVKD. The CDR3 contains 12 residues. CDR3 bases: TGTGCCATCGGGACAGCTAATTCACCCCTCCACTTT. It encodes CAIGTANSPLHF.

The gene calls are TRBV7-9 and TRBJ1-1; no reliable D call. The V and J ends lost 5 bases and 1 base respectively, with 11 bases between them. The CDR3 consists of 14 residues. Germline loops: CDR1 SEHNR, CDR2 FQNEAQ (reference sequence). Here the CDR3 reads CASSARSGNTEAFF. The CDR3 coding sequence is TGTGCCAGCAGCGCCAGGTCTGGGAACACTGAAGCTTTCTTT.

The J gene is TRBJ2-5, the V gene TRBV10-3; maybe TRBD2 (6 bases). The ends were cut back, 0 bases at V and 3 bases at J, with 8 bases in the middle. The V gene's germline CDR1 is ENHRY and CDR2 SYGVKD. This CDR3 is 14 amino acids long. This chain's CDR3 is CAISESWGEETQYF. Written as DNA, the CDR3 is TGTGCCATCAGTGAGTCGTGGGGGGAAGAGACCCAGTACTTC.

The genes are TRBV7-9 and TRBJ2-1; D gene uncertain. The germline V gene has CDR1 SEHNR and CDR2 FQNEAQ (reference sequence). V was shortened by 2 bases and J by 3 bases, with 8 bases between the two germline ends. This CDR3 has 14 residues. CDR3 bases: TGTGCCAGCAGCTTACACGGGTTCTACAATGAGCAGTTCTTC. Its translation is CASSLHGFYNEQFF. Complete variable domain (other parts from reference TRBV7-9 and TRBJ2-1): DTGVSQNPRHKITKRGQNVTFRCDPISEHNRLYWYRQTLGQGPEFLTYFQNEAQLEKSRLLSDRFSAERPKGSFSTLEIQRTEQGDSAMYLCASSLHGFYNEQFFGPGTRLTVL.

The DNA for the CDR3 is TGTGCCAGCAGCAGGACTAGCGGGACTTCCTACGAGCAGTACTTC. Translated, it gives CASSRTSGTSYEQYF. J is TRBJ2-7 and V is TRBV5-4, with 12 nucleotides matching TRBD2. V was pared by 4 bases and J by 1 base, with 3 bases of the junction left unmatched. The CDR3 is made up of 15 amino acids. The germline V gene encodes CDR1 SGHNT and CDR2 YYREEE (reference sequence).

This clonotype has a single count. The chain couples TRBV28 to TRBJ1-3, with D possibly being TRBD1 (5 bases). Per germline, CDR1 MDHEN and CDR2 SYDVKM. The CDR3 runs 15 residues. Trimming took 5 bases from V and 0 from J, leaving 11 bases between them. CDR3 in DNA: TGTGCCAGCAGTCGGGACGCCAACTCTGGAAACACCATATATTTT. Residues: CASSRDANSGNTIYF.

The chain carries TRBV28 and TRBJ2-7; 10 nucleotides line up with TRBD2. The CDR3 consists of 16 residues. Trimming at V came to 6 bases and at J to 3 bases, leaving 11 bases not matched to a gene. Germline CDR1 is MDHEN and CDR2 is SYDVKM. CDR3 DNA: TGTGCCAGCAGCCCCCCTTCGGGACTAGCGAGCTACGAGCAGTACTTC. Translation gives CASSPPSGLASYEQYF.

The genes are TRBV12-3 or TRBV12-4 and TRBJ2-2; TRBD2 matches 8 bases. The trim removed 5 bases at V and 0 bases at J, leaving 11 bases unmatched. This CDR3 is 18 amino acids long. The CDR3 DNA is TGTGCCAGCAGTAGCGGGGGAGTCCGGGTCTCGAACACCGGGGAGCTGTTTTTT. As protein: CASSSGGVRVSNTGELFF.

The chain has TRBV4-1 and TRBJ1-2; 7 bases are a match to TRBD1. Germline V gene sequence: CDR1 MGHRA, CDR2 YSYEKL. This CDR3 is built from 15 residues. Losses at the gene ends were 8 bases for V and 8 bases for J; bases not matched to a gene: 17. The CDR3 region is CASGKGGQLEYGYTF. The CDR3 DNA sequence: TGCGCCAGCGGAAAAGGGGGACAGTTGGAATACGGCTACACCTTC.

V and J are TRBV6-2 or TRBV6-3 and TRBJ2-7, with D perhaps given as TRBD1 or TRBD2 (5 bases each). V lost 2 bases to trimming and J lost 0 bases, with 14 bases between them. This CDR3 has 16 amino acids. Germline values: CDR1 MNHEY, CDR2 SVGEGT. The DNA for the CDR3 is TGTGCCAGCAGTTACCCGGGGACCCCCAGCTCCTACGAGCAGTACTTC. The encoded protein is CASSYPGTPSSYEQYF.

The chain recombines TRBV6-4 with TRBJ1-2; 10 bases map to TRBD1. Germline V gene data show CDR1 as MRHNA and CDR2 as SNTAGT. The junction had 7 bases not matched to a gene; V was cut back by 6 bases and J by 3 bases. This CDR3 comprises 15 residues. CDR3 sequence (DNA): TGTGCCAGCAGCCCTAGGACAGGGGGGGACTATGGCTACACCTTC. This codes for CASSPRTGGDYGYTF.

The rearrangement links TRBV28 to TRBJ1-5; TRBD1 agrees at 7 bases. The CDR3 contains 12 residues. CDR1 MDHEN and CDR2 SYDVKM come from the germline V gene. Trimming took 10 bases from V and 4 from J; bases not matched to a gene: 4. The CDR3 reads CATDRANQPQHF. CDR3 coding DNA: TGTGCCACAGACAGGGCAAATCAGCCCCAGCATTTT.

The chain recombines TRBV20-1 with TRBJ2-5; 12 positions match TRBD2. The CDR3 totals 14 residues. CDR1 and CDR2 from the germline V gene are DFQATT and SNEGSKA (reference sequence). Trimming at V came to 6 bases and at J to 5 bases, leaving 7 bases not matched to a gene. The CDR3 reads CSAHQLAGGETQYF. The CDR3, as DNA: TGCAGTGCGCATCAACTAGCGGGAGGCGAGACCCAGTACTTC.

The chain uses TRBV6-2 or TRBV6-3 and TRBJ2-7, with 8 positions matching TRBD2. Germline V gives CDR1 MNHEY, CDR2 SVGEGT. After removal of 2 bases from V and 6 bases from J, the junction contained 12 bases not matched to a gene. This CDR3 has 16 residues. The CDR3 DNA is TGTGCCAGCAGTTACGCGAGGACTAGCCCCAATCGCGAGCAGTACTTC. Translation gives CASSYARTSPNREQYF.

This chain links TRBV7-9 with TRBJ2-5; D unresolved. The ends were cut back, 1 base at V and 1 base at J, with 13 bases in the middle. This CDR3 contains 16 residues. CDR1 SEHNR and CDR2 FQNEAQ come from the germline V gene (reference sequence). The DNA of the CDR3 is TGTGCCAGCAGCTTAGTTGGGCGGAAACCCCAAGAGACCCAGTACTTC. The encoded protein is CASSLVGRKPQETQYF.

The chain has TRBV6-5 and TRBJ2-2, with 13 bases fitting TRBD2. This CDR3 is 18 amino acids long. The germline V gene encodes CDR1 MNHEY and CDR2 SVGAGI. After removal of 2 bases from V and 4 bases from J, the junction contained 7 bases not matched to a gene. CDR3 nucleotide sequence: TGTGCCAGCAGTTACGGGACTAGCGGGAAACTTCGCACCGGGGAGCTGTTTTTT. It codes for CASSYGTSGKLRTGELFF.

The chain employs TRBV7-8 and TRBJ2-3; D perhaps matches TRBD2 (5 bases). V was trimmed by 5 bases and J by 2 bases, leaving 11 bases between them. CDR1 SGHVS and CDR2 FQNEAQ come from the germline V gene. The length of the CDR3 is 14 residues. CDR3 DNA: TGTGCCAGCAGCCCCGGGATTTACACAGATACGCAGTATTTT. It codes for CASSPGIYTDTQYF.

The V call is TRBV9, the J call TRBJ2-5, with D unclear. CDR3 length: 14 residues. V was clipped by 0 bases and J by 5 bases, with 11 bases between them. Germline lookup yields CDR1 SGDLS and CDR2 YYNGEE. CDR3 DNA: TGTGCCAGCAGCGTAGGGCCCACCACCGAGACCCAGTACTTC. It encodes CASSVGPTTETQYF.

The count of this clonotype is one. The genes are TRBV7-2 and TRBJ2-7; maybe TRBD2 (5 bases). The V end was cut by 1 base, the J end by 6 bases, with 13 bases between. There are 14 residues in the CDR3. Germline V lookup: CDR1 SGHTA, CDR2 FQGNSA. CDR3 protein: CASSLVRGLAEQYF. The CDR3 DNA reads TGTGCCAGCAGCTTAGTACGTGGACTGGCCGAGCAGTACTTC. The full variable domain, its missing parts supplied by reference TRBV7-2 and TRBJ2-7, is GAGVSQSPSNKVTEKGKDVELRCDPISGHTALYWYRQSLGQGLEFLIYFQGNSAPDKSGLPSDRFSAERTGGSVSTLTIQRTQQEDSAVYLCASSLVRGLAEQYFGPGTRLTVT.

CDR3 protein: CASSLELGETQYF. The CDR3 coding sequence is TGTGCCAGCAGCTTAGAACTAGGAGAGACCCAGTACTTC. The rearrangement joins TRBV7-2 to TRBJ2-5; a weak D match, TRBD2 (5 bases). The CDR3 consists of 13 residues. The V end lost 1 base, the J end lost 4 bases, and 7 bases lay between the germline ends. Germline loops: CDR1 SGHTA, CDR2 FQGNSA.

This chain connects TRBV15 to TRBJ2-7; D might be TRBD1 (6 bases). V was clipped by 1 base and J by 2 bases, with 15 bases between them. CDR1 is LNHNV and CDR2 is YYDKDF in the germline V gene (reference sequence). The CDR3 has 16 residues. The CDR3 spells CATSRGWTVQAYEQYF. The CDR3 DNA reads TGTGCCACCAGCAGAGGATGGACAGTCCAGGCCTACGAGCAGTACTTC.

The chain is built from TRBV27 and TRBJ2-2; 12 bases match TRBD2. Looked up from germline, CDR1 is MNHEY and CDR2 is SMNVEV (reference sequence). Trimming removed 5 bases from V and 7 bases from J; junction bases left unmatched: 5. The CDR3 length is 15 residues. The CDR3 loop reads CASSTRTSGNGELFF. In DNA form, the CDR3 reads TGTGCCAGCAGTACGAGGACTAGCGGGAACGGGGAGCTGTTTTTT.

CDR3 DNA sequence: TGTGCCAGCCTGAGAGAGACAGGACCAAATCAGCCCCAGCATTTT. Its translation: CASLRETGPNQPQHF. The chain is built from TRBV28 and TRBJ1-5, with D possibly being TRBD1 (6 bases). Trimming shortened V by 8 bases and J by 4 bases, and 18 bases separated the two germline ends. This CDR3 comprises 15 residues. Germline V gene sequence: CDR1 MDHEN, CDR2 SYDVKM.

This clonotype showed up just a few times. The rearrangement links TRBV7-9 to TRBJ2-2; D remains ambiguous. CDR1 and CDR2 (germline): SEHNR, FQNEAQ (reference sequence). V lost 2 bases to trimming and J lost 1 base, with 5 bases between them. The CDR3 extends over 14 amino acids. The CDR3 spells CASSLRRNTGELFF. As DNA, the CDR3 is TGTGCCAGCAGCTTAAGGCGGAACACCGGGGAGCTGTTTTTT.